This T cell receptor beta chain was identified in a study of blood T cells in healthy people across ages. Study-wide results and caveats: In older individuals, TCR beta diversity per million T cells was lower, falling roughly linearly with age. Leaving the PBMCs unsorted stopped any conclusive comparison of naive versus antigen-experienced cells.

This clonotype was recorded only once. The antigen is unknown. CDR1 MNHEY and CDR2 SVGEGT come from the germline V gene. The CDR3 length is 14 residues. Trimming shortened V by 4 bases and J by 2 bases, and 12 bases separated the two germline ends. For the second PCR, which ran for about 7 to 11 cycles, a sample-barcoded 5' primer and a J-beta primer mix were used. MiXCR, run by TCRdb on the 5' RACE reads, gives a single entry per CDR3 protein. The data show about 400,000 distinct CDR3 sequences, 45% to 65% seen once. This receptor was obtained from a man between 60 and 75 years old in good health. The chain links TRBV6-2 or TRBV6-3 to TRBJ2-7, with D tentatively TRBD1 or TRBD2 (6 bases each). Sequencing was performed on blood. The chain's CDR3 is CASSFRGTTYEQYF. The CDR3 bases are TGTGCCAGCAGTTTCCGGGGGACAACCTACGAGCAGTACTTC.